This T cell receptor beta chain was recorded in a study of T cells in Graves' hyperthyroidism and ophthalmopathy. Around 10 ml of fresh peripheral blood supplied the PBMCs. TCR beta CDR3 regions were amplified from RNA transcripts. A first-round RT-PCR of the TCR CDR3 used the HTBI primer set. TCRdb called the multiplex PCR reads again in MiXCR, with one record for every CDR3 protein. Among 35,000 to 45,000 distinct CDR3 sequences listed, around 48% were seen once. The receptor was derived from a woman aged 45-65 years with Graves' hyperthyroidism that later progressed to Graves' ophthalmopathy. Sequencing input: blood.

The CDR3 DNA sequence: TGTGCCAGCAGCCCTAGCGGGAGGGCTTATGGCTACACCTTC. It codes for CASSPSGRAYGYTF. The V gene is TRBV7-9, the J gene TRBJ1-2; no clear D. The germline V gene encodes CDR1 SEHNR and CDR2 FQNEAQ (reference sequence). Trimming took off 5 bases at V and 5 bases at J, with 15 bases between the two ends. CDR3 size: 14 residues.